This T cell receptor beta chain was identified during a study of cytomegalovirus exposure and HLA in healthy donors. Study findings and constraints: In a later analysis, around 18,000 TCR beta sequences were associated with HLA alleles at 0.05 false discovery rate.

A remark on this clone: Its specificity is not known.

The ends were cut back, 3 bases at V and 8 bases at J, with 8 bases in the middle. Looked up from germline, CDR1 is DFQATT and CDR2 is SNEGSKA (reference sequence). CDR3 size: 11 residues. The PCR contained 60 Vbeta and 13 Jbeta primers. Sequencing was performed with immunoSEQ multiplex PCR; in TCRdb, only in-frame clones are kept and a portion is missing. The sample carries some 100,000 clones, around 70% recorded once. The rearrangement links TRBV20-1 to TRBJ2-1; no definite D call. The receptor comes from a woman aged 45-65 years in good health and CMV-seropositive. The sequenced sample was PBMCs. CDR3 DNA sequence: TGCAGTGCTAGTTCGCGCGATGAGCAGTTCTTC. Protein: CSASSRDEQFF.